Below, 28 T cell receptor beta chains from the same sample are listed, as sequenced in a study of molecular identifiers for immune sequencing clone quantification. Via MiXCR, TCRdb re-called the PCR reads, giving one row per CDR3 protein. Among more than 450,000 distinct CDR3 sequences listed, under 30% were seen once. Sequencing was carried out using naive CD8+ T cells from blood, with Jurkat cell RNA spiked in. Subset meaning: FACS-sorted CD8+CD4-CCR7+CD45RA+ naive T cells. These receptors came from a human donor in good health. Some libraries in this study had Jurkat cell RNA spiked in.

This sequence joins TRBV28 and TRBJ2-7, with TRBD1 identical over 7 bases. With 4 bases clipped from V and 3 bases from J, the junction kept 6 bases outside the gene matches. Germline CDR1 is MDHEN and CDR2 is SYDVKM. This CDR3 is 14 amino acids long. CDR3 coding DNA: TGTGCCAGCAGTTCGGACAGGACAAACTACGAGCAGTACTTC. Protein product: CASSSDRTNYEQYF.

This clonotype was recorded many times. This CDR3 is CASSRGTASTDTQYF. CDR3 nucleotide sequence: TGTGCCAGCAGCCGAGGGACAGCTAGCACAGATACGCAGTATTTT. The chain employs TRBV11-2 and TRBJ2-3, with 7 bases identical to TRBD1. The CDR3 sequence is 15 residues long. V trimming: 5 bases; J trimming: 0 bases; junction bases outside the gene matches: 5. Germline V gene sequence: CDR1 SGHAT, CDR2 FQNNGV.

This clonotype was observed a few times. This chain connects TRBV27 to TRBJ2-5; 8 bases align to TRBD1. The CDR3 has 15 amino acids. The germline gives CDR1 MNHEY, CDR2 SMNVEV (reference sequence). J was trimmed by 4 bases and V by 5 bases; bases with no gene match: 9. CDR3 DNA sequence: TGTGCCAGCAGTCCGTCCGGGGACAGGAGAGAGACCCAGTACTTC. Translated, it gives CASSPSGDRRETQYF.

CDR3: CSARDGNRAKNIQYF. The CDR3 DNA follows: TGCAGTGCTAGAGATGGGAACAGGGCCAAAAACATTCAGTACTTC. The chain joins TRBV20-1 to TRBJ2-4, with TRBD1 as a possible D gene (5 bases). Deletions cut 0 bases from V and 1 base from J, with 10 bases between. This CDR3 is 15 amino acids long. Germline CDR1 reads DFQATT; CDR2 reads SNEGSKA (reference sequence).

This clonotype was seen a few times. This chain links TRBV7-9 with TRBJ2-3; 10 bases match TRBD2. The germline V gene has CDR1 SEHNR and CDR2 FQNEAQ (reference sequence). CDR3 length: 16 residues. J was trimmed by 5 bases and V by 3 bases; bases with no gene match: 8. The DNA for the CDR3 is TGTGCCAGCAGCTTCCCTCAGCGGGGGGGCCAAGATACGCAGTATTTT. Translation gives CASSFPQRGGQDTQYF.

The V and J genes are TRBV4-1 and TRBJ2-1, with 9 bases aligning to TRBD1. Germline V gene lookup returns CDR1 MGHRA and CDR2 YSYEKL. The CDR3 extends over 17 amino acids. The junction had 9 bases not matched to a gene; V was cut back by 0 bases and J by 6 bases. The CDR3 loop reads CASSQEPRDRVANEQFF. The CDR3 coding sequence is TGCGCCAGCAGCCAAGAACCCCGGGACAGGGTGGCCAATGAGCAGTTCTTC.

The chain carries TRBV2 and TRBJ2-1; TRBD2 agrees at 7 bases. The CDR3 consists of 14 residues. V was pared by 7 bases and J by 0 bases, with 3 bases of the junction left unmatched. Germline V gene lookup returns CDR1 SNHLY and CDR2 FYNNEI. As DNA, the CDR3 is TGTGCCAGCAATGGCGGGGGCTCCTACAATGAGCAGTTCTTC. It specifies CASNGGGSYNEQFF.

This clonotype was detected many times. V is TRBV4-3 and J is TRBJ2-7; 9 positions agree with TRBD1. Germline V CDR1 and CDR2: LGHNA, YSLEER. The CDR3 covers 16 residues. Trimming removed 0 bases from V and 3 bases from J; junction bases left unmatched: 6. CDR3 loop: CASSQEEGQGSYEQYF. CDR3 coding DNA: TGCGCCAGCAGCCAAGAAGAGGGACAGGGAAGCTACGAGCAGTACTTC.

With regard to this clonotype: A single base separates this from a much larger clone, so it may be a read error. A read error is likely, as this CDR3 ends without the conserved phenylalanine or tryptophan. The chain links TRBV13 to TRBJ2-3, with TRBD2 matching over 10 bases. V dropped 5 bases and J dropped 6; count of bases not matched to a gene: 2. The CDR3 has 13 residues. Germline CDR1 reads PRHDT; CDR2 reads FYEKMQ (reference sequence). The CDR3: CASSKGLADTQYL. CDR3 bases: TGTGCCAGCAGCAAGGGACTAGCGGATACGCAGTATCTT.

This clonotype turned up a few times. The rearrangement joins TRBV5-4 to TRBJ2-2; D unresolved. The CDR3 has 14 residues. CDR1 and CDR2 (germline): SGHNT, YYREEE (reference sequence). V lost 3 bases and J lost 4, with 10 bases in between. The CDR3 DNA follows: TGTGCCAGCAGCTCCTTCATTGGCACCGGGGAGCTGTTTTTT. It translates to CASSSFIGTGELFF.

Only a few counts were recorded for this clonotype. The chain employs TRBV3-1 and TRBJ2-1, with TRBD1 matching 9 bases. The CDR3 consists of 17 residues. V dropped 1 base and J dropped 7; count of bases not matched to a gene: 11. Germline V lookup: CDR1 LGHDT, CDR2 YNNKEL (reference sequence). The CDR3 sequence is CASSQALGTGFGNEQFF. In DNA, the CDR3 is TGTGCCAGCAGCCAAGCTTTGGGGACAGGGTTTGGGAATGAGCAGTTCTTC.

On this clonotype: A read error may be the cause here, since a much bigger clone is one base away. This sequence joins TRBV7-9 and TRBJ2-7, with D possibly being TRBD1 (7 bases). The length of the CDR3 is 13 residues. Per the germline V gene, CDR1 is SEHNR and CDR2 is FQNEAQ (reference sequence). The V end lost 5 bases, the J end lost 6 bases, and 14 bases lay between the germline ends. CDR3 in DNA: TGTGCCAGCAGCCAGGGGGGCGCAGGCGAGCAGTACTTC. Its translation is CASSQGGAGEQYF.

This clonotype turned up a few times. This chain connects TRBV4-2 to TRBJ2-7; 12 bases fit TRBD1. Germline V gene data show CDR1 as LGHNA and CDR2 as YNFKEQ. This CDR3 contains 17 residues. V lost 0 bases, J lost 7 bases, and 10 bases stayed unmatched. CDR3 sequence (DNA): TGTGCCAGCAGCCAAGATCAACTGGGACAGGGGGCTGGGGAGCAGTACTTC. Its protein is CASSQDQLGQGAGEQYF.

For this clonotype: A junction end diverges from the germline sequence, so it may reflect a read error. This chain connects TRBV24-1 to TRBJ2-1, with 11 bases matching TRBD2. The CDR3 spans 17 residues. Germline-derived CDR1 and CDR2 are KGHDR and SFDVKD. CDR3 nucleotide sequence: TGTGCCATCAGTGATCCGGGGGGACTAGCGGACTACAATGAGCAGTTCTTC. Its translation is CAISDPGGLADYNEQFF.

About this clonotype itself: A junction end diverges from the germline sequence, so it may reflect a read error. The rearrangement uses TRBV12-3 or TRBV12-4 and TRBJ2-1; D may match TRBD1 or TRBD2 (5 bases each). There are 12 residues in the CDR3. The CDR3 spells CASSLTRDQGSF. CDR3 sequence (DNA): TGTGCCAGCAGTTTAACCCGGGACCAGGGTTCCTTC.

This clonotype showed up just a few times. The chain combines TRBV9 with TRBJ2-7, with D perhaps matching TRBD1 or TRBD2 (5 bases each). Germline V gene lookup returns CDR1 SGDLS and CDR2 YYNGEE. Trimming left V 4 bases short and J 2 bases short, with 10 bases between. This CDR3 contains 13 residues. In DNA, the CDR3 is TGTGCCAGCAGCCGGGGCCAAACCTACGAGCAGTACTTC. It encodes CASSRGQTYEQYF.

This clonotype occurred many times. The chain's CDR3 is CASSQGGRATEQYF. Here the CDR3 DNA reads TGTGCCAGCAGCCAAGGCGGGAGGGCAACTGAGCAGTACTTC. The chain combines TRBV3-1 with TRBJ2-7; TRBD2 matches 9 bases. This CDR3 has 14 amino acids. V gave up 1 base and J gave up 7 bases; unmatched junction bases: 5. CDR1 is LGHDT, CDR2 YNNKEL, per germline (reference sequence).

As to this clonotype: A much bigger clone sits one base away, suggesting this may be a read error. This sequence joins TRBV4-3 and TRBJ2-7, with a tentative D call TRBD1 (5 bases). Germline V gives CDR1 LGHNA, CDR2 YSLEER. The CDR3 has 17 residues. The CDR3 reads CAGSQDRPGLIVYEQYF. The CDR3 DNA sequence: TGCGCCGGCAGCCAAGATCGGCCAGGGTTAATAGTCTACGAGCAGTACTTC.

Turning to this clonotype: A much larger clone lies a single base off, so this may be a read error. The V call is TRBV7-2, the J call TRBJ2-7; D may be TRBD1 or TRBD2 (5 bases each). Germline values: CDR1 SGHTA, CDR2 FQGNSA. The CDR3 length is 17 residues. DNA for the CDR3: TGTGCCAGCAGCTTAGAAGGGGTGGGGCTAGCAATCTACGAGCAGTGCTTC. Protein sequence: CASSLEGVGLAIYEQCF.

V gene TRBV5-6 combines with J gene TRBJ1-5, with D uncertain. The CDR3 sequence is 16 residues long. From germline, CDR1 is SGHDT and CDR2 YYEEEE. V was shortened by 1 base and J by 0 bases, with 11 bases between the two germline ends. DNA for the CDR3: TGTGCCAGCAGCTTGAGCATGCATGATAGCAATCAGCCCCAGCATTTT. This gives the protein CASSLSMHDSNQPQHF.

This clonotype appeared a few times. The V gene is TRBV7-2, the J gene TRBJ2-7; 13 nucleotides line up with TRBD2. This CDR3 region has 16 residues. Looked up from germline, CDR1 is SGHTA and CDR2 is FQGNSA. V shed 4 bases, J shed 3 bases, and the junction held 6 bases outside the gene matches. This chain's CDR3 is CASSSSLAGGLYEQYF. CDR3 in DNA: TGTGCCAGCAGCTCGTCACTAGCGGGGGGGCTCTACGAGCAGTACTTC. Together with reference TRBV7-2 and TRBJ2-7, the CDR3 gives the full variable domain: GAGVSQSPSNKVTEKGKDVELRCDPISGHTALYWYRQSLGQGLEFLIYFQGNSAPDKSGLPSDRFSAERTGGSVSTLTIQRTQQEDSAVYLCASSSSLAGGLYEQYFGPGTRLTVT.

With regard to this clonotype: The junction departs from germline at one end; a sequencing error may be responsible. The chain joins TRBV11-2 to TRBJ1-3; D gene uncertain. The germline CDR1 and CDR2 sequences are SGHAT and FQNNGV. The CDR3 consists of 18 residues. The DNA of the CDR3 is TGTGCCATCAGCTTAGGAACGGGCAGCTTCCGCTCTGGAAACACCATATATTTT. Its translation is CAISLGTGSFRSGNTIYF.

This clonotype was counted between two and nine times. V gene TRBV5-6 combines with J gene TRBJ2-2; D unresolved. Looked up from germline, CDR1 is SGHDT and CDR2 is YYEEEE. The V end lost 0 bases, the J end lost 6 bases, and 12 bases lay between the germline ends. This CDR3 is 15 amino acids long. CDR3 DNA sequence: TGTGCCAGCAGCTTGGACCAAATGTTTTCCGGGGAGCTGTTTTTT. Translating it yields CASSLDQMFSGELFF.

The chain links TRBV4-3 to TRBJ1-2; D is undetermined. Per germline, CDR1 LGHNA and CDR2 YSLEER. This CDR3 has 17 amino acids. V dropped 1 base and J dropped 1 base, with 16 bases sitting between them. CDR3 DNA: TGCGCCAGCAGCCAAGGGTCCCGACATCAGATTAACTATGGCTACACCTTC. It translates to CASSQGSRHQINYGYTF.

This clonotype came up many times. The V and J genes are TRBV20-1 and TRBJ2-4; D might be TRBD1 or TRBD2, each matching 5 bases. V was pared by 5 bases and J by 0 bases, with 14 bases between. The germline V gene has CDR1 DFQATT and CDR2 SNEGSKA (reference sequence). CDR3 length: 15 amino acids. The CDR3 region has the DNA TGCAGTGCTCTTTCCGGGACGGTAGCCAAAAACATTCAGTACTTC. Protein product: CSALSGTVAKNIQYF.

This clonotype showed up just once. With a much larger clone just one base away, this may be a read error. No conserved phenylalanine or tryptophan is present at the end of the CDR3, so a read error is the likely explanation. This chain uses TRBV2 with TRBJ2-7; 8 bases are shared with TRBD2. J was trimmed by 6 bases and V by 5 bases; bases with no gene match: 3. The germline gives CDR1 SNHLY, CDR2 FYNNEI. This CDR3 has 12 residues. The CDR3 protein is CASSRLAGEQYL. The CDR3 nucleotides are TGTGCCAGCAGTCGTCTAGCGGGCGAGCAGTACCTC.

This clonotype was seen at least ten times. The chain links TRBV14 to TRBJ1-1, with no clear D. The CDR3 covers 14 residues. V was cut by 1 base and J by 3 bases, with 9 bases left in between. Germline V CDR1 and CDR2: SGHDN, FVKESK. The CDR3 region has the DNA TGTGCCAGCAGCCAAGCTATTAGCGACACTGAAGCTTTCTTT. Protein product: CASSQAISDTEAFF. Together with reference TRBV14 and TRBJ1-1, the CDR3 gives the full variable domain: EAGVTQFPSHSVIEKGQTVTLRCDPISGHDNLYWYRRVMGKEIKFLLHFVKESKQDESGMPNNRFLAERTGGTYSTLKVQPAELEDSGVYFCASSQAISDTEAFFGQGTRLTVV.

A word on this clonotype: Since a much larger clone is just one base distant, this may be a read error. The CDR3 DNA reads TGTGCCAGCAGCTACAATACAGGTACGCAGTATTTT. Amino acid sequence: CASSYNTGTQYF. The chain employs TRBV7-9 and TRBJ2-3; a possible D gene is TRBD1 (5 bases). The CDR3 is 12 residues long. Germline lookup yields CDR1 SEHNR and CDR2 FQNEAQ (reference sequence).